The sequence of this T cell receptor (beta chain) was determined in a study of control samples from healthy donors and cancer patients. CDR1 is LGHDT, CDR2 YNNKEL, per germline (reference sequence). V dropped 6 bases and J dropped 5; count of bases not matched to a gene: 6. The CDR3 length is 15 residues. TCRdb keeps only in-frame clones here, not all; method: immunoSEQ multiplex PCR. The sample contains about 58,000 clones, roughly 90% of which appear only once. The chain carries TRBV3-1 (or the pseudogene TRBV3-2) and TRBJ2-5, with 13 bases identical to TRBD2. The sequenced material came from PBMCs. The receptor was isolated from a man in his 60s with colorectal cancer. As DNA, the CDR3 is TGTGCCAGCAGATCGACTAGCGGGGGGTCGGAGACCCAGTACTTC. This translates into CASRSTSGGSETQYF.